One and the same sample provided the 8 T cell receptor beta chains below, sequenced in a study of T-cell memory formation after mild COVID-19. TCRdb redid the calling of the 5' RACE reads with MiXCR, one entry per CDR3 protein. The sample has approximately 240,000 distinct CDR3 sequences, around 17% seen once. The sequenced sample was PBMCs or a T cell subset sorted from them (not recorded which). Source of these receptors: a man between 18 and 29 years old who had mild COVID-19 (a few samples of this study predate the infection). Cell type and time point are not known.

This clonotype has ten or more counts. The V gene is TRBV5-1, the J gene TRBJ2-3; 8 bases align to TRBD1. V lost 4 bases to trimming and J lost 7 bases; unmatched junction nucleotides: 11. CDR3 length: 15 residues. CDR1 is SGHRS, CDR2 YFSETQ, per germline. The CDR3 coding sequence is TGCGCCAGCAGCCCGACGCAGGGGGCGCCGAATACGCAGTATTTT. Its protein product is CASSPTQGAPNTQYF.

The chain employs TRBV7-2 and TRBJ1-6; unclear D gene. The germline V gene has CDR1 SGHTA and CDR2 FQGNSA. CDR3 size: 15 residues. Trimming left V 1 base short and J 4 bases short, with 8 bases between. The CDR3 loop reads CASSLGPGYNSPLHF. In nucleotides, the CDR3 is TGTGCCAGCAGCTTAGGTCCAGGTTATAATTCACCCCTCCACTTT.

Only a few counts were recorded for this clonotype. The chain combines TRBV12-3 or TRBV12-4 with TRBJ1-2; 11 positions match TRBD1. J gave up 8 bases and V 6 bases, and 11 bases lay outside the gene matches. The CDR3 runs 15 residues. The DNA for the CDR3 is TGTGCCAGCAGGCGGACAGGGGGCCCCACGGGAGGCTACACCTTC. Protein sequence: CASRRTGGPTGGYTF.

This clonotype appeared many times. The chain couples TRBV7-3 to TRBJ2-2; no reliable D call. Trimming took 5 bases from V and 3 from J, leaving 7 bases between them. The CDR3 length is 13 residues. The germline V gene has CDR1 SGHTA and CDR2 FQGTGA. The CDR3 reads CASSLSYTGELFF. Written as DNA, the CDR3 is TGTGCCAGCAGCCTTAGTTACACCGGGGAGCTGTTTTTT. The variable domain in full, completed from reference TRBV7-3 and TRBJ2-2, reads GAGVSQTPSNKVTEKGKYVELRCDPISGHTALYWYRQSLGQGPEFLIYFQGTGAADDSGLPNDRFFAVRPEGSVSTLKIQRTERGDSAVYLCASSLSYTGELFFGEGSRLTVL.

The chain links TRBV4-2 to TRBJ1-1, with 8 bases that match TRBD1. The CDR3 covers 13 residues. Germline trimming cut 3 bases from V and 7 bases from J; bases unmatched to any gene: 4. CDR1 is LGHNA and CDR2 is YNFKEQ in the germline V gene. This chain's CDR3 is CASSHTDRGEAFF. The CDR3 DNA sequence: TGTGCCAGCAGCCATACTGACAGGGGTGAAGCTTTCTTT.

The chain employs TRBV5-4 and TRBJ1-5; D not resolved. Germline-derived CDR1 and CDR2 are SGHNT and YYREEE (reference sequence). The length of the CDR3 is 13 residues. V was pared by 1 base and J by 6 bases, with 8 bases between. The CDR3 loop reads CASSLQGSQPQHF. DNA of the CDR3: TGTGCCAGCAGCTTGCAAGGGTCTCAGCCCCAGCATTTT.

In this sample, this clonotype turned up many times. This sequence joins TRBV29-1 and TRBJ1-6; 9 bases are shared with TRBD1. After removal of 6 bases from V and 8 bases from J, the junction contained 5 bases not matched to a gene. The germline V gene has CDR1 SQVTM and CDR2 ANQGSEA. The CDR3 loop spans 13 amino acids. CDR3 loop: CSVGRDRDSPLHF. CDR3 sequence (DNA): TGCAGCGTGGGCCGGGACAGGGATTCACCCCTCCACTTT.

This clonotype occurred a few times. The V and J genes are TRBV5-6 and TRBJ2-3; 8 bases are a match to TRBD1. Germline-derived CDR1 and CDR2 are SGHDT and YYEEEE. After removal of 0 bases from V and 2 bases from J, the junction contained 5 bases not matched to a gene. The CDR3 loop spans 16 amino acids. The CDR3 nucleotides are TGTGCCAGCAGCTTGGTGGGGGACAGGACCACAGATACGCAGTATTTT. This sequence encodes CASSLVGDRTTDTQYF.